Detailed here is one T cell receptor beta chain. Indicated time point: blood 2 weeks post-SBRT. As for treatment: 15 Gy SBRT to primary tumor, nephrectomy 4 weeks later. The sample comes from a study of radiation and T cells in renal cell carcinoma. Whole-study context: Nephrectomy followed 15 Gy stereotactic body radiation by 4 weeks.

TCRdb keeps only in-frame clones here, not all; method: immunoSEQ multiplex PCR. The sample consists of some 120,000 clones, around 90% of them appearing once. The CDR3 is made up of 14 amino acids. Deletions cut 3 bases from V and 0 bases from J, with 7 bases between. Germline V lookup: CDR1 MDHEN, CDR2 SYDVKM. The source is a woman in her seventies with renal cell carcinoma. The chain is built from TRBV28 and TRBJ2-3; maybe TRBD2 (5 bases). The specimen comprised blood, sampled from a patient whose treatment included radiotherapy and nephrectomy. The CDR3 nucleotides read TGTGCCAGCAGTTTTGGCGGGAGCACAGATACGCAGTATTTT. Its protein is CASSFGGSTDTQYF.